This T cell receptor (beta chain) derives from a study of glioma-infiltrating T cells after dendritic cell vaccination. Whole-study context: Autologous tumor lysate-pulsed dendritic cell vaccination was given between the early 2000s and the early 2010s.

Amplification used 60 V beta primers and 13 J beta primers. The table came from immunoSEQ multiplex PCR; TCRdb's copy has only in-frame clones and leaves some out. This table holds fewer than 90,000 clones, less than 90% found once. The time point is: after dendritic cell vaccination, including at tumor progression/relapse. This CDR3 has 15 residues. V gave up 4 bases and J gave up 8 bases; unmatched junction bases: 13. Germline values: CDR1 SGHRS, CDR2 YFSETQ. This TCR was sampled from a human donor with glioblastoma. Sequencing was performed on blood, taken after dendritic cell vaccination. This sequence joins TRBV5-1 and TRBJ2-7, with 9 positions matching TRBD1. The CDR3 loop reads CASSLGSGQGTKQYF. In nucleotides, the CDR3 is TGCGCCAGCAGCCTGGGTTCGGGACAGGGAACTAAGCAGTACTTC.